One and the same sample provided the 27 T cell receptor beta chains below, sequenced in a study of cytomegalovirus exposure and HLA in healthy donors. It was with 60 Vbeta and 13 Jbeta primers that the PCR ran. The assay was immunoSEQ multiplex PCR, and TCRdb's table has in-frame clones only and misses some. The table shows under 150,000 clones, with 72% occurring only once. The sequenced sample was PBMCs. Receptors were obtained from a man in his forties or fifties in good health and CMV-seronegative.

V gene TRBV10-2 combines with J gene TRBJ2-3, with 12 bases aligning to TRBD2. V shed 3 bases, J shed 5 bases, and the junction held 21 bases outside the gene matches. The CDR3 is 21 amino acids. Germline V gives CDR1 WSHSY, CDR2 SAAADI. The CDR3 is CASSDSMSLAGGYIKRDTQYF. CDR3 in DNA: TGCGCCAGCAGTGACTCTATGAGCCTAGCGGGGGGGTATATAAAGCGAGATACGCAGTATTTT.

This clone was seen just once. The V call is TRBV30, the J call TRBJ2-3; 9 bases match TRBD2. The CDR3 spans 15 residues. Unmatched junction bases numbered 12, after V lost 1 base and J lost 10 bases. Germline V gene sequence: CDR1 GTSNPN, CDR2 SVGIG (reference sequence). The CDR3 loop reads CAWSGGSGSPRAQYF. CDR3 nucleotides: TGTGCCTGGAGTGGGGGTAGCGGGAGTCCCCGGGCGCAGTATTTT.

CDR3 coding DNA: TGTGCCAGTAGTAGGGGACTAGCTCACGTGCTAGATACGCAGTATTTT. It specifies CASSRGLAHVLDTQYF. The chain couples TRBV19 to TRBJ2-3; 9 bases match TRBD2. The germline V gene encodes CDR1 LNHDA and CDR2 SQIVND (reference sequence). Germline trimming cut 4 bases from V and 5 bases from J; bases unmatched to any gene: 10. This CDR3 has 16 residues.

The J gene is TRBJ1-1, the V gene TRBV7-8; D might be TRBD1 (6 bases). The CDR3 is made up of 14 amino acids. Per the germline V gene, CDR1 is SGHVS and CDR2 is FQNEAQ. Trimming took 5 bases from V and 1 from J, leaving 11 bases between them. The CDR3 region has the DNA TGTGCCAGCAGCAAAGAGACAGGGAACACTGAAGCTTTCTTT. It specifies CASSKETGNTEAFF.

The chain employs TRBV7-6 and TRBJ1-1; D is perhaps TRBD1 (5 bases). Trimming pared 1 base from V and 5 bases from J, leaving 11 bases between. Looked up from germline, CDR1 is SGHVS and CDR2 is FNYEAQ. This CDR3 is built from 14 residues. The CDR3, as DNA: TGTGCCAGCAGCTTAGTTCCGGGGGTGACTGAAGCTTTCTTT. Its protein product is CASSLVPGVTEAFF.

DNA for the CDR3: TGTGCCATCACCTCAACAGGGGGCACAGATACGCAGTATTTT. It codes for CAITSTGGTDTQYF. The chain carries TRBV10-3 and TRBJ2-3; 7 positions match TRBD1. The ends lost 7 bases at V and 1 base at J; junction bases unmatched: 5. This CDR3 is built from 14 residues. The germline V gene encodes CDR1 ENHRY and CDR2 SYGVKD.

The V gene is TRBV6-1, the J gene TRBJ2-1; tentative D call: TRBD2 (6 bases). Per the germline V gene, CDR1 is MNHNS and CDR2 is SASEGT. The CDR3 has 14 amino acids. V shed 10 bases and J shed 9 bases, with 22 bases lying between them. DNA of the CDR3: TGTGCCACCATCGGGGGAAATAGGCTTCTTGAGCAGTTCTTC. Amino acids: CATIGGNRLLEQFF.

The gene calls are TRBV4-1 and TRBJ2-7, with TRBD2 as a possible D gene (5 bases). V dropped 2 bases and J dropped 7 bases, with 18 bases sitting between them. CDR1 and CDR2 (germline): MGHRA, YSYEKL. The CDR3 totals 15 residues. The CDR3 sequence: CASSQYGPAEGEQYF. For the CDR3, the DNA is TGCGCCAGCAGCCAATATGGCCCCGCCGAGGGAGAGCAGTACTTC.

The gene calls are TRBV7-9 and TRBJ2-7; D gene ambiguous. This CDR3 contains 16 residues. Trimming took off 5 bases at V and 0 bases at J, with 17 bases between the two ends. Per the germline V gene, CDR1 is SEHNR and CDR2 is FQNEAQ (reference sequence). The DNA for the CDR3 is TGTGCCAGCAGCCCCTCCTTAGCTTTCCCCTCCTACGAGCAGTACTTC. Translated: CASSPSLAFPSYEQYF.

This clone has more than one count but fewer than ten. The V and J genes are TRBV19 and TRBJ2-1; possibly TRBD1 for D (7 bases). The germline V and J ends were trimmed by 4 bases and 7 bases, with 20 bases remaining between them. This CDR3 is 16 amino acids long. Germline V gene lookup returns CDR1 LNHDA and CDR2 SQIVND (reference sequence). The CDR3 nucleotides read TGTGCCAGTAGTAAGGGGGCGGGACCAACGGGGAATGAGCAGTTCTTC. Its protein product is CASSKGAGPTGNEQFF.

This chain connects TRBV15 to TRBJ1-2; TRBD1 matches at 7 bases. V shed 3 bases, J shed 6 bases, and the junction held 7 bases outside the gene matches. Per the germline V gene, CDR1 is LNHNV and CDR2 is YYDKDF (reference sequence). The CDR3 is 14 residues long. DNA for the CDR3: TGTGCCACCAGCAGCCGCCGGGACAGCCATGGCTACACCTTC. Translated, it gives CATSSRRDSHGYTF.

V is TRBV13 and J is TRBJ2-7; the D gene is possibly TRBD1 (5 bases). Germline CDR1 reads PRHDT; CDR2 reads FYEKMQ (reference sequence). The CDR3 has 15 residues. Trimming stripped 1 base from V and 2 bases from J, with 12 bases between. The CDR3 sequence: CASSLVSKGTYEQYF. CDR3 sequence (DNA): TGTGCCAGCAGCTTAGTCTCAAAGGGGACCTACGAGCAGTACTTC.

CDR3 loop: CASSYTGVGNTIYF. The CDR3, as DNA: TGTGCCAGCAGTTACACGGGGGTCGGAAACACCATATATTTT. The chain is built from TRBV11-2 and TRBJ1-3; tentatively, D is TRBD1 (5 bases). The CDR3 covers 14 residues. Germline CDR1 SGHAT, CDR2 FQNNGV. Trimming removed 6 bases from V and 4 bases from J, with 13 bases in between.

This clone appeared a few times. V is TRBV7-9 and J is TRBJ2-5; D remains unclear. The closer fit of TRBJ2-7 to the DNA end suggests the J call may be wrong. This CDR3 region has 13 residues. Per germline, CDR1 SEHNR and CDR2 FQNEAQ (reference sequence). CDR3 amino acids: CASSPDPYYEQYF. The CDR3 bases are TGTGCCAGCAGCCCCGATCCTTACTACGAGCAGTACTTC.

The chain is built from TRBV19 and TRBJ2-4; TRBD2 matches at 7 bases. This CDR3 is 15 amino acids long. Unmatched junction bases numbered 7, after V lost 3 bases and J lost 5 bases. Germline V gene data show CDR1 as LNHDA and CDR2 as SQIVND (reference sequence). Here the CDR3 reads CASSMGGSSQNIQYF. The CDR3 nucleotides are TGTGCCAGTAGTATGGGCGGGAGCTCCCAAAACATTCAGTACTTC.

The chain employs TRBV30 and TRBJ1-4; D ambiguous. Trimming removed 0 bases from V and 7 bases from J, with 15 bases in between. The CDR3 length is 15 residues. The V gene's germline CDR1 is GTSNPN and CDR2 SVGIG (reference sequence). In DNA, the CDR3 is TGTGCCTGGAGTGTTTCATGGCCCTCGGGTGAAAAACTGTTTTTT. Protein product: CAWSVSWPSGEKLFF.

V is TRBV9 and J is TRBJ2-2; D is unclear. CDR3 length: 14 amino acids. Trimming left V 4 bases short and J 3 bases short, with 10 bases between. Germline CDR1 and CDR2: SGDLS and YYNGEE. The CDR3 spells CASSPRAYTGELFF. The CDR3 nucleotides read TGTGCCAGCAGCCCCCGCGCTTACACCGGGGAGCTGTTTTTT.

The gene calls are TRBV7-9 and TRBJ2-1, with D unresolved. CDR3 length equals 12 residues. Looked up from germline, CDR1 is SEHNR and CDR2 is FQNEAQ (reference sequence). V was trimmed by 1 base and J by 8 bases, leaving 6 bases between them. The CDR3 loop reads CASSLVLHEQFF. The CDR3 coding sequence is TGTGCCAGCAGCTTAGTACTCCATGAGCAGTTCTTC.

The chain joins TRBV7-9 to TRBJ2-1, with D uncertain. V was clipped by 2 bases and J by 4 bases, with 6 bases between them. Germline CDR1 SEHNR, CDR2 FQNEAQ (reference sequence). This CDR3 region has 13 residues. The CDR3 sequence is CASSLFPYNEQFF. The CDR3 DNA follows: TGTGCCAGCAGCTTATTCCCTTACAATGAGCAGTTCTTC.

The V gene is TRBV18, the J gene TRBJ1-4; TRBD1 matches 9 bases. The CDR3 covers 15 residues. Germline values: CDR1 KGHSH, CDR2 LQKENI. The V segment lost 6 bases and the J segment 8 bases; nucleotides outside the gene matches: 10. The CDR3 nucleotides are TGTGCCAGCTCCCCTAACAGGGGGCGCGAAGAAAAACTGTTTTTT. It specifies CASSPNRGREEKLFF.

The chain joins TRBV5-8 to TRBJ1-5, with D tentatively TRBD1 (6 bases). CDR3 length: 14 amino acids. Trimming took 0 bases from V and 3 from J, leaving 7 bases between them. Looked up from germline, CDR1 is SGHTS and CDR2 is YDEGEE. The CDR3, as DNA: TGTGCCAGCAGCTTGGGGACAGTCAATCAGCCCCAGCATTTT. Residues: CASSLGTVNQPQHF.

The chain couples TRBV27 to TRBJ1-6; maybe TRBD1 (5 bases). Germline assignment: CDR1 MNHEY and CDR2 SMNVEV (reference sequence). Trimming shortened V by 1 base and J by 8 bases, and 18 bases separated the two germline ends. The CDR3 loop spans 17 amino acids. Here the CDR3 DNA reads TGTGCCAGCAGTTTATTGGGCACTACAGGCATAGATTCACCCCTCCACTTT. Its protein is CASSLLGTTGIDSPLHF.

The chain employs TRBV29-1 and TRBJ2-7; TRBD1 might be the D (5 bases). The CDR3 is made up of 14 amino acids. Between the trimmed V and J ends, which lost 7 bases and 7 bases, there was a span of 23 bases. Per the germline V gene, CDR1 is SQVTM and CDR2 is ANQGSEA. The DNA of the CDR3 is TGCAGCGCCAAGTCAGGGAACCTTTTGGAGGAGCAGTACTTC. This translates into CSAKSGNLLEEQYF.

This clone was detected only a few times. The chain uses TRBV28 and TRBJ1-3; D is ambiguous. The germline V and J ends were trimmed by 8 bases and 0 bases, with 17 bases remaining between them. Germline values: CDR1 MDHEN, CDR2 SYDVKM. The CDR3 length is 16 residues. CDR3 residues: CASYDPGWNSGNTIYF. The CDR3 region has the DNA TGTGCCAGCTACGATCCCGGGTGGAACTCTGGAAACACCATATATTTT.

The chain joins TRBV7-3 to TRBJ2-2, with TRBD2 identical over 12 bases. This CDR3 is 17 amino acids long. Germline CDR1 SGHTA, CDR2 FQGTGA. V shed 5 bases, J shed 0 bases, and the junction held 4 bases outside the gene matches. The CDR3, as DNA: TGTGCCAGCAGCCAACGGACTAGCGGGGCGAACACCGGGGAGCTGTTTTTT. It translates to CASSQRTSGANTGELFF.

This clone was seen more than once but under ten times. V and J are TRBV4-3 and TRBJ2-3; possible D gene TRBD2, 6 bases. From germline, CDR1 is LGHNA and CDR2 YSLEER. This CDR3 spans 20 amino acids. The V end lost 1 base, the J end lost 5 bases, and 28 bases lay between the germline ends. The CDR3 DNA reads TGCGCCAGCAGCCAAGGGGTAATGCTAGCGTTCTCGGAGCGGAGAGATACGCAGTATTTT. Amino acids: CASSQGVMLAFSERRDTQYF.

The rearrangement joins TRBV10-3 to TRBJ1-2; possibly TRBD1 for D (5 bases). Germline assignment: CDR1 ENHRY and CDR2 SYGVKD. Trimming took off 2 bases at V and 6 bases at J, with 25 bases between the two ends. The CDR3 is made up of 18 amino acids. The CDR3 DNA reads TGTGCCATCAGTGAGCCCGGGGGTGCAGGGTTTTCCGCGAATGGCTACACCTTC. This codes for CAISEPGGAGFSANGYTF.